These T cell receptor beta chains were read from a single sample in a study of tumor-infiltrating lymphocytes in primary liver carcinoma. TCRdb redid the calling of the multiplex PCR reads with MiXCR, one entry per CDR3 protein. The table lists about 320,000 distinct CDR3 sequences, roughly two thirds of them singletons, with roughly 9% in the top ten. The material sequenced was peripheral blood. The source of these receptors is a man in his forties with primary liver carcinoma and hepatitis B virus infection. Each CDR3 is given with its conserved first and last residue. Rows give clone size only sometimes, using once, few, many, or a class for an expanded clone.

V	size	J	CDR3
TRBV29-1	many	TRBJ1-1	CTPSRNTEAFF
TRBV11-1	-	TRBJ2-3	CASSLLQGDTQHF
TRBV28	few	TRBJ2-7	CASSLSRYEQYF
TRBV10-3	few	TRBJ2-7	CAISERRGYYEQYF
TRBV4-2	many	TRBJ1-5	CASSQDAGSNQPQHF
TRBV12-3/TRBV12-4	-	TRBJ2-6	CASSSRQASLSGANVLTF
TRBV11-2	once	TRBJ2-3	CACSLRSDTQYF
TRBV29-1	medium-sized	TRBJ1-1	CSGASGWGMNTEAFF
TRBV11-2	many	TRBJ2-7	CASSTSGSSYEQYF
TRBV29-1	-	TRBJ2-7	CSVREVTFEQYF
TRBV7-9	-	TRBJ2-1	CASSPEFF
TRBV10-3	-	TRBJ2-2	CAAATSGRASGELFF
TRBV6-1	many	TRBJ2-3	CASSLERGAGDTQYF
TRBV4-1	-	TRBJ1-2	CASSPGSVYGYTF
TRBV5-1	-	TRBJ2-5	CASSRLAGKQETQYF
TRBV10-3	-	TRBJ2-5	CAIRETTSGSGETQYF
TRBV7-3	-	TRBJ2-1	CAGSLIPRGDNEQFF
TRBV11-2	-	TRBJ2-7	CANSLYSGTRTYEQYF
TRBV11-3	-	TRBJ2-5	CPSSSGAGTQQETQYF
TRBV12-3/TRBV12-4	few	TRBJ2-1	CASSFVSGQRLPYNEQFF
TRBV6-6	-	TRBJ1-5	CASISTTANQPRHF
TRBV7-8	few	TRBJ2-7	CASSLGDNSYEQYF
TRBV29-1	-	TRBJ2-7	CSATTSGIGTPYEQYF
TRBV11-2	-	TRBJ1-4	CDSSVTGIGAINEKLFF
TRBV6-1	few	TRBJ1-2	CASSSTGGVGYTF
TRBV4-3	once	TRBJ2-7	CASNQGLAEGPYEQYF
TRBV5-1	-	TRBJ1-1	CASSFGLLNTEAFF
TRBV11-1	-	TRBJ2-7	CASSLAGDRQYF
TRBV12-3/TRBV12-4	-	TRBJ2-1	CANSLLNGQFF
TRBV29-1	many	TRBJ2-1	CSVEDYRTSEYNEQFF
TRBV10-3	once	TRBJ2-2	CAISGNSERGAGELFF